This TCR beta chain was profiled in a study of beta chain features in type 1 diabetes (dated 2018 in TCRdb). Some background on the complete study: No differences in mean age, gender distribution, total cell number or subset yield were found between patients and healthy donors. A total of about 99,000,000 sorted cells were examined across all samples, and RNA yield correlated strongly with the number of cells per subset. The study compared the TCRB repertoires of sorted circulating CD4+ T cell subsets in recently diagnosed type 1 diabetes patients with those in matched healthy donors. Regulatory and stem cell-like memory subsets were isolated from only 8 patients and about eight healthy donors, whereas naive and central memory subsets came from all 30 or so donors.

The V and J ends are trimmed by 6 bases and 0 bases, leaving 10 bases between them. CDR1 SNHLY and CDR2 FYNNEI were looked up in the germline V gene. Counted from cysteine to phenylalanine, this CDR3 has 14 amino acids. CDR3 DNA is the only sequence kept; it has 42 bases, read in frame from the first base. General findings and caveats noted by the study authors: PCR may preferentially amplify shorter templates, but because patient and control samples were amplified and corrected together, any resulting skew would affect both groups equally. A moderate but significant shortening of TCRB CDR3 length was observed in type 1 diabetes patients in all four CD4+ subsets. Because cDNA rather than genomic DNA was sequenced, highly expressing activated cells could have been over-represented, although no difference in activation and CD3 levels was found between groups. The naive, central memory and regulatory TCRB repertoires appeared to resemble one another more closely among patients than among healthy donors. Patients with type 1 diabetes made fewer insertions and deleted more nucleotides at VDJ recombination sites, implying thymic rearrangement abnormalities. Only small numbers of individuals were included in the HLA sub-analyses, which left unresolved whether HLA type had any influence on TCRB rearrangement.

A single peripheral blood draw of around 100 mL on average was collected from each donor into heparinised tubes. A BD FACSAria II was used to sort naive, central memory, regulatory and stem cell-like memory CD4+ T cells with a panel that included CD45RO, CCR7, CD25, CD127, CD95 and CD27. Every sorted population had a purity above 95%. PBMCs were isolated immediately by Lymphoprep density gradient centrifugation and stained directly without culture. Samples were stained and sorted in pairs, with one healthy donor and one patient per experiment, so that batch effects were minimized. All of the isolated RNA was reverse transcribed with the High Capacity cDNA Reverse Transcription Kit, so expressed TCRB transcripts were sequenced. Naive, central memory and regulatory T cell samples underwent deep immunoSEQ sequencing, averaging around 3.7 million total reads per sample. After sorted cells were lysed in RLT buffer, RNA was extracted with DNase-treated RNeasy Micro or Mini kits, with the choice depending on cell number. Each cell subset was processed separately to prevent cross-contamination, with patient and healthy donor samples processed together. The immunoSEQ multiplex PCR was used to amplify TCRB sequences from cDNA, yielding 87-bp fragments that span the CDR3 region. Amplicons were sequenced on the Illumina HiSeq platform. On the authors' methods: Synthetic template baselines were used to correct PCR bias computationally, reads within Hamming distance 2 were collapsed, and singletons that could not be merged were discarded. By aligning reads against IMGT, V, D and J genes, CDR3 length, and insertions or deletions at six rearrangement sites were assigned. Within each subset, clonotype counts were normalized to the number of sorted cells before true diversity and Gini coefficients were calculated with the tcR R package. The overlap coefficient, calculated on TCRB nucleotide sequences, was used to measure repertoire sharing. The source is immuneACCESS, and TCRdb retained only in-frame sequences with V and J called. Part of the clones is not carried over; for the studies checked, unresolved V genes explain less than half of this, and the remainder is unexplained. V and J calls and clone size are given by that table; D and trimming were obtained from the DNA. A total of 120,000 or so clones appear in this sample, 15% to 20% of them only once. Around 2.6% of the sample belongs to the ten largest clones.

About this clone: Its antigen target is currently unknown. No qualities accompany the bases; no much larger clone lies one base away.

The chain is made from TRBV2 and TRBJ2-3, with the D call tentatively TRBD1 or TRBD2, each fitting 5 bases. Sequencing used central memory CD4+ T cells from blood. The TCR sequence derives from a man aged 18 to 30 with type 1 diabetes. This receptor has the CDR3 CASSGTVSTDTQYF. The sequenced DNA is TGTGCCAGCAGCGGGACGGTGAGCACAGATACGCAGTATTTT.